The clone carrying this T cell receptor (beta chain) came up once. This sample stems from a study of blood T cell repertoires in COVID-19. J lost 4 bases, V lost 9 bases, and 5 bases had no gene match. CDR3 length: 13 amino acids. How the authors handled the data: By means of reference gene primer amplification, nucleated cell counts were estimated. The assay was immunoSEQ multiplex PCR, and TCRdb's table has in-frame clones only and misses some. That table supplies the V and J calls and clone size; D and trimming were determined from the DNA. The table includes 200,000 to 250,000 clones, 75% to 85% detected once.

The clonotype originates from a woman aged 25 to 39 with COVID-19, enrolled during active disease. The rearrangement uses TRBV23-1 and TRBJ2-1; TRBD1 aligns across 8 bases. TRBV23-1 is an ORF for which the function is uncertain. The source material was peripheral blood. The CDR3 loop reads CARQTGDYNEQFF. The CDR3 DNA is TGCGCCAGACAGACAGGGGATTACAATGAGCAGTTCTTC.